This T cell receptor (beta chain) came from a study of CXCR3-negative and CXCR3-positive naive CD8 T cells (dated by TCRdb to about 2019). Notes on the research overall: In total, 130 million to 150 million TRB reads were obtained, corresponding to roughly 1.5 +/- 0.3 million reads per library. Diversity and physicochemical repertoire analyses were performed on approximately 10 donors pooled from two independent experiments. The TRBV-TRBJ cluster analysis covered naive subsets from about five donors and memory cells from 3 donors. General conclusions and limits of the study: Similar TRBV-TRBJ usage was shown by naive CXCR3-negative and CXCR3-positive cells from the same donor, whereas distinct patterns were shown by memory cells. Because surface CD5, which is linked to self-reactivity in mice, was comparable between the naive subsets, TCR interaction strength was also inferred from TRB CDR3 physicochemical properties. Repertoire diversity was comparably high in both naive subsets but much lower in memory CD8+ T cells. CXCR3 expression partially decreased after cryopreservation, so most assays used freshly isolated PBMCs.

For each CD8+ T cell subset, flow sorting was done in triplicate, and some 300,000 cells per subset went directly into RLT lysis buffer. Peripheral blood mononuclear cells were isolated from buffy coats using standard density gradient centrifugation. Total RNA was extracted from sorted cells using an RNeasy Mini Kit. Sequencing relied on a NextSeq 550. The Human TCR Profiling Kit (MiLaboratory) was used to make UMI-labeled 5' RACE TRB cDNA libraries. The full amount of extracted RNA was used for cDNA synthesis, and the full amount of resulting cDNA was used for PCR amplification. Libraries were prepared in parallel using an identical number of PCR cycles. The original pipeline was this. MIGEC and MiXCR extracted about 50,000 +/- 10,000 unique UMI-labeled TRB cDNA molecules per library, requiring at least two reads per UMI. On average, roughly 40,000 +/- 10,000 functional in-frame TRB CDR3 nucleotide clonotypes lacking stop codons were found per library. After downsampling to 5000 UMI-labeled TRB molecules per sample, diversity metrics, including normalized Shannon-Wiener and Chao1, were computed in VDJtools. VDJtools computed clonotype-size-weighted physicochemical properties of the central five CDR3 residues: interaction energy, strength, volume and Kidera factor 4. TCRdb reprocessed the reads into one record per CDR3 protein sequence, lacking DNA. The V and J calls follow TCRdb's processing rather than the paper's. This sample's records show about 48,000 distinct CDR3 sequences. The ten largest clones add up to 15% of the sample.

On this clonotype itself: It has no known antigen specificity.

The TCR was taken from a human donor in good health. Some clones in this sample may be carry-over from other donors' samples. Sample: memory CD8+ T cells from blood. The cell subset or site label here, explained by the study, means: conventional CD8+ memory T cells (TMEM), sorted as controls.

The encoded CDR3 is CSARDRVEETQYF. The chain was built from TRBV20-1 and TRBJ2-5; as DNA is missing, the TRBD1 call by TCRdb cannot be tested. For CDR1 and CDR2, the germline V gene (reference sequence) lists DFQATT and SNEGSKA. Measured from the cysteine to the phenylalanine, the CDR3 is 13 residues long. Only the protein is on record.